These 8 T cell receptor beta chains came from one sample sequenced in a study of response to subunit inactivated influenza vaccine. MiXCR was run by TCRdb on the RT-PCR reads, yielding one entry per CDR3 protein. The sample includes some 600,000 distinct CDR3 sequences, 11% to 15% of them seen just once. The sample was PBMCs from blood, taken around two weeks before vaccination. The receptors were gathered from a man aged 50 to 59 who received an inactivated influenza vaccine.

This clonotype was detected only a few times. The CDR3 bases are TGTGCCAGCAGTTACGGGACAGGGGGCAACACCGGGGAGCTGTTTTTT. Protein sequence: CASSYGTGGNTGELFF. The gene calls are TRBV6-5 and TRBJ2-2; 12 bases fit TRBD1. The J segment lost 2 bases and the V segment lost 2 bases, leaving 0 bases of the junction unmatched. Germline V gene lookup returns CDR1 MNHEY and CDR2 SVGAGI. The CDR3 has 16 amino acids.

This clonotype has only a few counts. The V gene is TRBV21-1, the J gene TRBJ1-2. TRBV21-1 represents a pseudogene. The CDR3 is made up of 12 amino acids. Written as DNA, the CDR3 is TGTGCCAGCAGGGACCCCACCTATGGCTACACCTTC. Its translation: CASRDPTYGYTF.

For the CDR3, the DNA is TGTGCCAGCAGTCGTGAAGCGGGAGAGACCCAGTACTTC. It translates to CASSREAGETQYF. This chain connects TRBV4-2 to TRBJ2-5, with D perhaps matching TRBD2 (6 bases). V was clipped by 6 bases and J by 4 bases, with 12 bases between them. This CDR3 is built from 13 residues. Germline V gene sequence: CDR1 LGHNA, CDR2 YNFKEQ.

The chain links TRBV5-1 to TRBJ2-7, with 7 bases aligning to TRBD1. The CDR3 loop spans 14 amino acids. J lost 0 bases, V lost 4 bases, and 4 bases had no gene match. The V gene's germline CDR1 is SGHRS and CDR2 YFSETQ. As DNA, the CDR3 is TGCGCCAGCAGCCAAGGGGACAGCTCCTACGAGCAGTACTTC. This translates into CASSQGDSSYEQYF.

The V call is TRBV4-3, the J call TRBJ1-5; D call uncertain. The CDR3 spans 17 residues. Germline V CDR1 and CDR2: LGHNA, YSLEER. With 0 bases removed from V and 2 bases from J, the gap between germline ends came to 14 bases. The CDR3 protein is CASSQDWSLRGNQPQHF. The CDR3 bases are TGCGCCAGCAGCCAAGATTGGAGCCTGAGGGGCAATCAGCCCCAGCATTTT.

The CDR3 is CASSISRTGIQPQHF. The CDR3 coding sequence is TGTGCCAGCAGTATCTCTCGGACAGGGATTCAGCCCCAGCATTTT. V is TRBV12-3 or TRBV12-4 and J is TRBJ1-5; 8 bases line up with TRBD1. This CDR3 is 15 amino acids long. The V and J ends lost 5 bases and 6 bases, in that order; junction bases with no gene match: 9.

CDR3 nucleotides: TGTGCCAGCAGCGCACCAGACAGCCTGAACACCGGGGAGCTGTTTTTT. Protein sequence: CASSAPDSLNTGELFF. The rearrangement links TRBV6-1 to TRBJ2-2, with a weak D call TRBD1 (5 bases). This CDR3 comprises 16 residues. V shed 6 bases and J shed 1 base, with 15 bases lying between them. Germline assignment: CDR1 MNHNS and CDR2 SASEGT.

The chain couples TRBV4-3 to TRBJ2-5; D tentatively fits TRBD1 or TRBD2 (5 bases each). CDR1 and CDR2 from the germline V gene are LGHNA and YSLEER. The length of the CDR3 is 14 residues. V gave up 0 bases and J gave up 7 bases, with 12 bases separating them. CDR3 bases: TGCGCCAGCAGCCAAGAGGGGGTGAGGGCGACCCAGTACTTC. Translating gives CASSQEGVRATQYF.